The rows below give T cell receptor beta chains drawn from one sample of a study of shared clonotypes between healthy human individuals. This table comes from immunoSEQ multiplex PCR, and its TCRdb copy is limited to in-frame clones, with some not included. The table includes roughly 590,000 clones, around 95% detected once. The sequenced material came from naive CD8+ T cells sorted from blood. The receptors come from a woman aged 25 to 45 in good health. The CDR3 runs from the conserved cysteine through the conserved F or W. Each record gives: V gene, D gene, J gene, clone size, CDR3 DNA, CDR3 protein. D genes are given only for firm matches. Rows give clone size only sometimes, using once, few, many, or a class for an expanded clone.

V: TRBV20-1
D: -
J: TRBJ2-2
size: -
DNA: TGCAGTGCTCCGGTGGGCGGGGAGCTGTTTTTT
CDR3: CSAPVGGELFF

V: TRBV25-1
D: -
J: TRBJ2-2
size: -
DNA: TGTGCCAGCAGTCCTGACACCGGGGAGCTGTTTTTT
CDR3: CASSPDTGELFF

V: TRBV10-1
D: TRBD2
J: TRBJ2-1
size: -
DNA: TGCGCCAGCAGCGTAGCGGGAATCGGCAATGAGCAGTTCTTC
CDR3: CASSVAGIGNEQFF

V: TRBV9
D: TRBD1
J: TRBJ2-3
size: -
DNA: TGTGCCAGCAGCACGCCGGACAGGGAAGAATTGACAGATACGCAGTATTTT
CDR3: CASSTPDREELTDTQYF

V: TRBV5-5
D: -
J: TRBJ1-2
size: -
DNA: TGTGCCAGCAGCTTGGGGGGCGACTATGGCTACACCTTC
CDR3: CASSLGGDYGYTF

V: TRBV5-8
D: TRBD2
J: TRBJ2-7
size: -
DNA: TGTGCCAGCAGCTTGGGCGATTTCCCGGGGGGGATGGACGAGCAGTACTTC
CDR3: CASSLGDFPGGMDEQYF

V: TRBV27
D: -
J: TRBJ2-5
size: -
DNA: TGTGCCAGCAGATTATCATGGGACTCCGAAGAGACCCAGTACTTC
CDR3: CASRLSWDSEETQYF

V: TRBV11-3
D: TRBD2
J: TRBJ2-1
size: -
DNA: TGTGCCAGCAGCGGTACTAGCGGGAGACACGGCAATGAGCAGTTCTTC
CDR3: CASSGTSGRHGNEQFF

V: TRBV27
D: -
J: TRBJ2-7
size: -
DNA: TGTGCCAGCAGACTTCGGGGTGCGGGACTTATGGACGAGCAGTACTTC
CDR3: CASRLRGAGLMDEQYF

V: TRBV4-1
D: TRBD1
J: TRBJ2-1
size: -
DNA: TGCGCCAGCAGCCTGGCGGACAGGTCTTACAATGAGCAGTTCTTC
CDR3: CASSLADRSYNEQFF

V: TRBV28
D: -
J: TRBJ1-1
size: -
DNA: TGTGCCAGCAAGCGGACAGCAATGAACACTGAAGCTTTCTTT
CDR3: CASKRTAMNTEAFF

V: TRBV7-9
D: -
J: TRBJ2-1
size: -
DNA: TGTGCCAGCAGCTTTCTATCCAATGAGCAGTTCTTC
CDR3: CASSFLSNEQFF

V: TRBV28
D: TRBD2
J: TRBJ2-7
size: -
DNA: TGTGCCAGCAGTTTGAGACTAGCGGGGGCGGACGAGCAGTACTTC
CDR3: CASSLRLAGADEQYF

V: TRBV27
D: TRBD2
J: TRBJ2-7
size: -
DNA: TGTGCCAGCAGTTCCTCAACCCCCATAGGACTAGCGGGGGAGGGATCCCACGGGGAGTACTTC
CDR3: CASSSSTPIGLAGEGSHGEYF

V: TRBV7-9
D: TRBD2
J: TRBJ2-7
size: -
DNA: TGTGCCAGCAGCTCTAGGACTAGCGGGAGATCCTACGAGCAGTACTTC
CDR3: CASSSRTSGRSYEQYF

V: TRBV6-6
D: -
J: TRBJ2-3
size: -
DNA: TGTGCCAGCAGTAGGGACATTTTCACAGATACGCAGTATTTT
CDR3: CASSRDIFTDTQYF

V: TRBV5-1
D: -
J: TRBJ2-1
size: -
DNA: TGCGCCAGCAGCTTGCGAGCTCCCGCCTACAATGAGCAGTTCTTC
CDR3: CASSLRAPAYNEQFF

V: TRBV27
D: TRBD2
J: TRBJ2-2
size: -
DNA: TGTGCCAGCAGTTTGGGGGTAGCGGGAGAGGACGGGGAGCTGTTTTTT
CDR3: CASSLGVAGEDGELFF

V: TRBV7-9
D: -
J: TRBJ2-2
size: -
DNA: TGTGCCAGCAGACTCGTGACCGGGGAGCTGTTTTTT
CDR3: CASRLVTGELFF

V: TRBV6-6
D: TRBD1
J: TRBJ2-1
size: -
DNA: TGTGCCAGCACCAGGGACAGGAGGGGACCCAATGAGCAGTTCTTC
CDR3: CASTRDRRGPNEQFF

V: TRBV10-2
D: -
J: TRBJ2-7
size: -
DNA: TGCGCCAGCAGTGGACCTGACGGGACCCCCCCTACTTATGAGCAGTACTTC
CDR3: CASSGPDGTPPTYEQYF

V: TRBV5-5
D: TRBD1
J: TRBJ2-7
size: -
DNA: TGTGCCAGCAGCTTGCGGGGACAGGGACCGAACGAGCAGTACTTC
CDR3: CASSLRGQGPNEQYF

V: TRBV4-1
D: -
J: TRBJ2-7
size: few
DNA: TGCGCCAGCAGCCAAAGCTCCTCGGCCAAGGAGCAGTACTTC
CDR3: CASSQSSSAKEQYF

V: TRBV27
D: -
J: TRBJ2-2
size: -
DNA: TGTGCCAGCAGTTTCCCCACCGGGGAGCTGTTTTTT
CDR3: CASSFPTGELFF

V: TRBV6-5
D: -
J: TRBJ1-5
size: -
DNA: TGTGCCAGCAGTCGGACACTTGAAGGCAATCAGCCCCAGCATTTT
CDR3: CASSRTLEGNQPQHF

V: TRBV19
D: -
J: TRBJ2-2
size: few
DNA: TGTGCCAGTAGTATCTCCGGGGAGCTGTTTTTT
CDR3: CASSISGELFF

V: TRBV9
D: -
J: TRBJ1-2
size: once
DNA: TGTGCCAGCAGCGGCTTGAGGGTTGATTCGGGCAGATCATATGGCTACACCTTC
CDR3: CASSGLRVDSGRSYGYTF

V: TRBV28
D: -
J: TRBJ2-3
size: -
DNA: TGTGCCAGCAGTTTATTACAGAACCAGGATACGCAGTATTTT
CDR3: CASSLLQNQDTQYF

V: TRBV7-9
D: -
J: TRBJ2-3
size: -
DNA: TGTGCCAGCAGCTCCCCGACTAGGATGAACACAGATACGCAGTATTTT
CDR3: CASSSPTRMNTDTQYF

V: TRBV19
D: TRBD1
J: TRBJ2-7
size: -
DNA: TGTGCCAGGTACCCAATCGGTGGTGGAGACAGGGACTACGAGCAGTACTTC
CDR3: CARYPIGGGDRDYEQYF